This TCR beta chain was sequenced in a study of blood T cell repertoires in COVID-19. Across the study: Sources were T cells, B-cell-depleted T cells, or PBMCs; the material itself was cDNA or gDNA.

Original processing methods: Amplified reference gene primers provided the basis for estimating nucleated cell counts. Sequenced by immunoSEQ multiplex PCR; TCRdb stores in-frame clones only, minus some. V, J and clone size reflect that table, while D and trimming were determined from the DNA. Of approximately 180,000 clones detected, more than 70% appear once; the ten largest clones hold roughly 6%. The sequencing input was peripheral blood. The clonotype originates from a middle-aged man with active or convalescent COVID-19.

CDR3 DNA: TGTGCCACCAGTGATCCCGCTAGCGGGATAGGCAATGAGCAGTTCTTC. This codes for CATSDPASGIGNEQFF. This chain uses TRBV24-1 with TRBJ2-1, with 9 bases matching TRBD2. The CDR3 has 16 residues. Trimming at V came to 3 bases and at J to 6 bases, leaving 8 bases not matched to a gene. Germline V gene lookup returns CDR1 KGHDR and CDR2 SFDVKD.